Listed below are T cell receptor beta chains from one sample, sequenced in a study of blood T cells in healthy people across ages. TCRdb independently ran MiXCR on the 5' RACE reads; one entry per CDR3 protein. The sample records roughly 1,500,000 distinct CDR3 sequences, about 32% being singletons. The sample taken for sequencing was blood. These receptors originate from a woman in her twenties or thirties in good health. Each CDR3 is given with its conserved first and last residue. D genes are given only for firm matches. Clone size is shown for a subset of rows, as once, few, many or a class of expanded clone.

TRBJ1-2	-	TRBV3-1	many	TGTGCCAGCAGCCAAGAGGGGGGAACAGCCCACTATGGCTACACCTTC	CASSQEGGTAHYGYTF
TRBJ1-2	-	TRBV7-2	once	TGTGCCAGCAACCCCGGCGGGGGGCGCAGCGACTATGGCTACATCTTC	CASNPGGGRSDYGYIF
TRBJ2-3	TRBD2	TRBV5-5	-	TGTGCCAGCAGCTTGGGGACTAGCTCAGATACGCAGTATTTT	CASSLGTSSDTQYF
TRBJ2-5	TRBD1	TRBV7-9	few	TGTGCCAGCAGCTTATTCTCCAACAGGGGGGAGTACCAAGAGACCCAGTACTTC	CASSLFSNRGEYQETQYF
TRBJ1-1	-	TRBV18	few	TGTGCCAGCTCGTCCCAGGGGTACAGGAACACTGAAGCTTTCTTT	CASSSQGYRNTEAFF
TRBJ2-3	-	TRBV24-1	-	TGTGCCACCAGTGACTCACAGGAGTTCACAGATACGCAGTATTTT	CATSDSQEFTDTQYF
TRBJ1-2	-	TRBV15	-	TGTGCCACCAGCTCCCGGATTTATGGTGGCTACACCTTC	CATSSRIYGGYTF
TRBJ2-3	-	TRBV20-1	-	TGCAGTGCTAGTAGTTATATCTCGGGTCTTAGCACAGATACGCAGTATTTT	CSASSYISGLSTDTQYF
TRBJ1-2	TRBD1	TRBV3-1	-	TGTGCCAGCAGACCCGACAGGGCTGGCGGCTACACCTTC	CASRPDRAGGYTF
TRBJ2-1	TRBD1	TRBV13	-	TGTGCCAGCAGCTTCACAGGGGAACGTCACAATGAGCAGTTCTTC	CASSFTGERHNEQFF
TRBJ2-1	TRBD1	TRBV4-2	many	TGTGCCAGCAGTGGGACAGGGATCTACAATGAGCAGTTCTTC	CASSGTGIYNEQFF
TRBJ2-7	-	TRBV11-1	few	TGTGCCAGCAGCCAGACTAGGAGGCGCGAGCAGTACTTC	CASSQTRRREQYF